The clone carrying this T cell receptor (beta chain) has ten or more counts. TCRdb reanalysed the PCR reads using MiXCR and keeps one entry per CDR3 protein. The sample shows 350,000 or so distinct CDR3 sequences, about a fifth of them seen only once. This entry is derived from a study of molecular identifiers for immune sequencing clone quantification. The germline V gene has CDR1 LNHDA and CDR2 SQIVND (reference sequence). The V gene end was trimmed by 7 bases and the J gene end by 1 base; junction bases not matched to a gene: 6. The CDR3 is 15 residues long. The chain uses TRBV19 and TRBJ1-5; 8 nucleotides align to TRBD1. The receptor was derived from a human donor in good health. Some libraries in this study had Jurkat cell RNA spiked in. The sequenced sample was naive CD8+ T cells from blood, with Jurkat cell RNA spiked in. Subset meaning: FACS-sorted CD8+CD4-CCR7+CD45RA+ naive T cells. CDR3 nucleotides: TGTGCCAGTAAACCTACAGGGGGGAGCAATCAGCCCCAGCATTTT. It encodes CASKPTGGSNQPQHF.